Described below is a single TCR beta chain sequence and its context. The naive CD8 population came from CD45RO-negative cells selected for CCR7, without terminally differentiated effector memory CD45RA+ cells. Sequenced by immunoSEQ multiplex PCR; TCRdb stores in-frame clones only, minus some. The data hold roughly 2 million clones, with about 95% observed a single time. This record belongs to a study of shared clonotypes between healthy human individuals. Looked up from germline, CDR1 is SEHNR and CDR2 is FQNEAQ (reference sequence). Trimming took 7 bases from V and 0 from J; bases not matched to a gene: 8. This CDR3 is 15 amino acids long.

The specimen sequenced was naive CD8+ T cells sorted from blood. The genes are TRBV7-9 and TRBJ2-7; 8 nucleotides align to TRBD1. The TCR comes from a man younger than 30 in good health. CDR3 DNA sequence: TGTGCCAGCACTCTCGCGACAGGGGACTCCTACGAGCAGTACTTC. It encodes CASTLATGDSYEQYF.